These 13 T cell receptor beta chains came from one sample sequenced in a study of cytotoxic CD8 clonotypes in ibrutinib-treated CLL. Only in-frame clones appear in the TCRdb table, and some are missing; sequencing was by immunoSEQ multiplex PCR. The sample holds around 53,000 clones, approximately 54% seen once. The sequenced sample was PBMCs, obtained at disease progression, from a patient treated with ibrutinib. The receptors come from a human donor with chronic lymphocytic leukemia.

This clone was detected only a few times. The rearrangement uses TRBV7-9 and TRBJ1-1, with D perhaps TRBD1 (5 bases). The CDR3 extends over 16 amino acids. V lost 5 bases and J 0 bases, leaving 16 bases between the germline ends. Per the germline V gene, CDR1 is SEHNR and CDR2 is FQNEAQ (reference sequence). CDR3 amino acids: CASSAYPQGLNTEAFF. The CDR3 nucleotides read TGTGCCAGCAGCGCATACCCTCAGGGTTTGAACACTGAAGCTTTCTTT.

The chain links TRBV2 to TRBJ2-7; 7 bases line up with TRBD1. Germline V gene lookup returns CDR1 SNHLY and CDR2 FYNNEI. V trimming: 7 bases; J trimming: 3 bases; junction bases outside the gene matches: 12. The CDR3 length is 15 residues. The CDR3 DNA sequence: TGTGCCAGCACAAGCCGGGACAGCCCCATCTACGAGCAGTACTTC. It is translated as CASTSRDSPIYEQYF.

The rearrangement uses TRBV2 and TRBJ2-3, with D perhaps matching TRBD1 (6 bases). This CDR3 is 14 amino acids long. Germline values: CDR1 SNHLY, CDR2 FYNNEI. The germline V and J ends were trimmed by 5 bases and 6 bases, with 15 bases remaining between them. CDR3 sequence (DNA): TGTGCCAGCAGTACACACAGGGAGACGGATACGCAGTATTTT. Translated: CASSTHRETDTQYF.

J is TRBJ2-7 and V is TRBV4-1; 8 nucleotides agree with TRBD2. V was pared by 1 base and J by 9 bases, with 5 bases of the junction left unmatched. The CDR3 has 13 residues. Germline CDR1 reads MGHRA; CDR2 reads YSYEKL. CDR3 nucleotide sequence: TGCGCCAGCAGCCAAGGGTCCCGGGAGGGGCAGTACTTC. Its protein is CASSQGSREGQYF.

The V gene is TRBV13, the J gene TRBJ1-5, with D perhaps matching TRBD1 (6 bases). This CDR3 region has 15 residues. The germline V gene has CDR1 PRHDT and CDR2 FYEKMQ (reference sequence). V was trimmed by 5 bases and J by 9 bases, leaving 20 bases between them. In DNA form, the CDR3 reads TGTGCCAGCAGCCAGAGGGGTGGAGGGGGGCCGCCCCAGCATTTT. It codes for CASSQRGGGGPPQHF.

The rearrangement joins TRBV5-8 to TRBJ1-6, with TRBD1 identical over 7 bases. The CDR3 is 15 amino acids. With 1 base clipped from V and 11 bases from J, the junction kept 9 bases outside the gene matches. In germline, CDR1 is SGHTS, CDR2 YDEGEE. The CDR3 region is CASSLIFTGVTPLHF. In nucleotides, the CDR3 is TGTGCCAGCAGCTTGATATTTACAGGGGTCACACCCCTCCACTTT.

V gene TRBV28 combines with J gene TRBJ1-2; D may be TRBD1 (5 bases). Germline CDR1 is MDHEN and CDR2 is SYDVKM. CDR3 length equals 12 residues. The V and J ends lost 2 bases and 5 bases respectively, with 6 bases between them. Written as DNA, the CDR3 is TGTGCCAGCAGTTTAGAGGGGTATGGCTACACCTTC. Amino acid sequence: CASSLEGYGYTF.

The V call is TRBV18, the J call TRBJ1-6, with D unclear. Trimming removed 2 bases from V and 15 bases from J, with 11 bases in between. Germline V gives CDR1 KGHSH, CDR2 LQKENI. The CDR3 loop spans 12 amino acids. CDR3 in DNA: TGTGCCAGCTCACCAGGGAGGGATTACCTCCACTTT. This codes for CASSPGRDYLHF.

The V gene is TRBV28, the J gene TRBJ1-2; TRBD1 matches 9 bases. The J segment lost 7 bases and the V segment lost 5 bases, leaving 8 bases of the junction unmatched. Germline CDR1 is MDHEN and CDR2 is SYDVKM. The CDR3 is made up of 14 amino acids. CDR3 nucleotide sequence: TGTGCCAGCAGTCCCCGGACAGGGGCCCCTGGCTACACCTTC. Translation gives CASSPRTGAPGYTF.

This clone was seen a few times. V is TRBV5-1 and J is TRBJ2-7; TRBD1 aligns across 9 bases. CDR1 and CDR2 (germline): SGHRS, YFSETQ. J was trimmed by 3 bases and V by 1 base; bases with no gene match: 2. The CDR3 runs to 14 residues. The CDR3 DNA reads as TGCGCCAGCAGCTTGCCGGGACAGGGCTACGAGCAGTACTTC. Protein: CASSLPGQGYEQYF. Together with reference TRBV5-1 and TRBJ2-7, the CDR3 gives the full variable domain: KAGVTQTPRYLIKTRGQQVTLSCSPISGHRSVSWYQQTPGQGLQFLFEYFSETQRNKGNFPGRFSGRQFSNSRSEMNVSTLELGDSALYLCASSLPGQGYEQYFGPGTRLTVT.

This clone appeared a single time. The J gene is TRBJ2-1, the V gene TRBV6-5; possible D gene TRBD2, 5 bases. This CDR3 region has 13 residues. Trimming stripped 6 bases from V and 2 bases from J, with 8 bases between. The germline V gene has CDR1 MNHEY and CDR2 SVGAGI. The CDR3 DNA sequence: TGTGCCAGCAGACTCGGGACCTACAATGAGCAGTTCTTC. Translated: CASRLGTYNEQFF.

This chain links TRBV4-1 with TRBJ1-1, with D unresolved. CDR1 MGHRA and CDR2 YSYEKL come from the germline V gene. The CDR3 is 17 residues long. V was pared by 1 base and J by 0 bases, with 15 bases between. The chain's CDR3 is CASSQVGPVELNTEAFF. CDR3 in DNA: TGCGCCAGCAGCCAAGTAGGTCCTGTGGAATTGAACACTGAAGCTTTCTTT.

The V and J genes are TRBV27 and TRBJ2-6; D uncertain. CDR1 MNHEY and CDR2 SMNVEV come from the germline V gene (reference sequence). This CDR3 is built from 13 residues. V was trimmed by 7 bases and J by 2 bases, leaving 6 bases between them. The CDR3 sequence is CASTITGANVLTF. The CDR3 DNA reads TGTGCCAGCACGATTACTGGGGCCAACGTCCTGACTTTC.